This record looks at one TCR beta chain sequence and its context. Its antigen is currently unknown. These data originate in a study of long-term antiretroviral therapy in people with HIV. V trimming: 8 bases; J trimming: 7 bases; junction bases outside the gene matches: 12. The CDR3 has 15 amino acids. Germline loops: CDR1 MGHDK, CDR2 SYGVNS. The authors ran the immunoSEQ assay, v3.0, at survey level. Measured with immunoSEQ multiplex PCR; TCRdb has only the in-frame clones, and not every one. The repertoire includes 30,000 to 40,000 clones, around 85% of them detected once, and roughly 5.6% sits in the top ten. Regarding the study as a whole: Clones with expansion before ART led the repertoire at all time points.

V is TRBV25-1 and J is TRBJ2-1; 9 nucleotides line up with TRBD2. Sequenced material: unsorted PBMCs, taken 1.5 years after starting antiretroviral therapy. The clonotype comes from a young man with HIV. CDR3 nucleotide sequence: TGTGCCAGCGGGGCGGGGCTAGCGGGGATAAATGAGCAGTTCTTC. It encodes CASGAGLAGINEQFF. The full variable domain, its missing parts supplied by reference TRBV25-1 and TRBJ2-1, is EADIYQTPRYLVIGTGKKITLECSQTMGHDKMYWYQQDPGMELHLIHYSYGVNSTEKGDLSSESTVSRIRTEHFPLTLESARPSHTSQYLCASGAGLAGINEQFFGPGTRLTVL.